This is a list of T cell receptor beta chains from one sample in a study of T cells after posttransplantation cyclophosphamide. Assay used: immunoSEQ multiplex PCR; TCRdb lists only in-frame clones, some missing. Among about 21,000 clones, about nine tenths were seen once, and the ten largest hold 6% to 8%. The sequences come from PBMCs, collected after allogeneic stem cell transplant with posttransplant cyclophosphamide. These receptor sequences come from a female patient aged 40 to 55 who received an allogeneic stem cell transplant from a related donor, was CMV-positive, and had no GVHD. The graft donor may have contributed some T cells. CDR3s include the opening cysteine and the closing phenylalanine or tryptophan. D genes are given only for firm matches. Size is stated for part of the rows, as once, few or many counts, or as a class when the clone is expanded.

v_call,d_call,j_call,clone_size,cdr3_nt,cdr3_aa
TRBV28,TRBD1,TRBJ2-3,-,TGTGCCAGCAGTTCCGACAGGGGGTATACAGATACGCAGTATTTT,CASSSDRGYTDTQYF
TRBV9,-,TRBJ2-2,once,TGTGCCAGCAGCGCGGGACTCGAGAACACCGGGGAGCTGTTTTTT,CASSAGLENTGELFF
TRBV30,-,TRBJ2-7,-,TGTGCCTGGAGGCTCAGGGGGGAACGCTCCTACGAGCAGTACTTC,CAWRLRGERSYEQYF
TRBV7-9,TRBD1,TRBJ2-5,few,TGTGCCAGCAGCTCGACAGGGGGAGAGACCCAGTACTTC,CASSSTGGETQYF
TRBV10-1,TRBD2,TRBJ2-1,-,TGCGCCAGCAGTGAGTCTGTGGGCGGGAGGGCGCAGTTCTTC,CASSESVGGRAQFF
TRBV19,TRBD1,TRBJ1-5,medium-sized,TGTGCCAGTAGTATGGGACAGGCCCTTCAGCCCCAGCATTTT,CASSMGQALQPQHF
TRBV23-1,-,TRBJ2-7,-,TGCGCCAGCAGTCCTGGACAGCCTCGGGGCCCCGAGCAGTACTTC,CASSPGQPRGPEQYF
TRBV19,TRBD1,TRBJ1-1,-,TGTGCCAGTAGTATAGGTCCGGGACAGGGTATTGAAGCTTTCTTT,CASSIGPGQGIEAFF
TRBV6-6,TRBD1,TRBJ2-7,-,TGTGCCAGCAGTTACTCCGGGACAGGGAGCTCCTACGAGCAGTACTTC,CASSYSGTGSSYEQYF
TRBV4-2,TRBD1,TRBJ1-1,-,TGTGCCAGCAGCATCACCGGGACAGGGTCTCGGGGAGCTTTCTTT,CASSITGTGSRGAFF
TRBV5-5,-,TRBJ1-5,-,TGTGCCAGCAGCTTGCAAGGACATAGCAATCAGCCCCAGCATTTT,CASSLQGHSNQPQHF
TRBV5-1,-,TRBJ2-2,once,TGCGCCAGCAGCTTTTACAGGGCCGGCGGGAGCCCCGGGGAGCTGTTTTTT,CASSFYRAGGSPGELFF
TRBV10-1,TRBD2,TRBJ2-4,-,TGCGCCAGCAGTGAACCCCAACTAGCGACCGCCAAAAACATTCAGTACTTC,CASSEPQLATAKNIQYF
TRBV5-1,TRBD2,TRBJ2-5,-,TGCGCCACTCGGACGGCGGCGCGGGGGTGGGAAGAGACCCAGTACTTC,CATRTAARGWEETQYF
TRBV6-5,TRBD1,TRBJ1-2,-,TGTGCCAGCAGAAGACAGGGTTCGGATGGCTACACCTTC,CASRRQGSDGYTF
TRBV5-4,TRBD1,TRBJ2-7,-,TGTGCCAGCAGCCTCGCCGGGACAGGGGCCGCGAGGCAGTACTTC,CASSLAGTGAARQYF
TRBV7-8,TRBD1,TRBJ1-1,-,TGTGCCAGCAGCTCGACAGGGTACGCTGAAGCTTTCTTT,CASSSTGYAEAFF
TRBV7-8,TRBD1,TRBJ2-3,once,TGTGCCAGCAGCTTTCTGGGACAGGCGAGCACAGATACGCAGTATTTT,CASSFLGQASTDTQYF
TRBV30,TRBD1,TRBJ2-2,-,TGTGCCTGGAGTACCGGGACAGTAAACACCGGGGAGCTGTTTTTT,CAWSTGTVNTGELFF
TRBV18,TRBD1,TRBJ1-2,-,TGTGCCAGCTCGCCTGGACAGGGAGTCCCCTATGGCTACACCTTC,CASSPGQGVPYGYTF
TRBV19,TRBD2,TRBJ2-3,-,TGTGCCAGTAGACCGGGACTAGCGAAGGCCCTCACCACAGATACGCAGTATTTT,CASRPGLAKALTTDTQYF
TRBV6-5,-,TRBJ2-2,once,TGTGCCAGCAGGGTACAGTACACCGGGGAGCTGTTTTTT,CASRVQYTGELFF
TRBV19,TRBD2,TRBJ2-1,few,TGTGCCAGTTCGGCAGCGGGAGTGGTGAATGAGCAGTTCTTC,CASSAAGVVNEQFF
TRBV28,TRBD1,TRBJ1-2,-,TGTGCCAGCAGGACCGGGGACAGGGGGGACACCTTC,CASRTGDRGDTF
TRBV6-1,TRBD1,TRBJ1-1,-,TGTGCCAGCAGTGTCAACTCAGGGGGCGGCGCTTTCTTT,CASSVNSGGGAFF
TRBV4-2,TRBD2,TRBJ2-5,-,TGTGCCAGCAGCCAAGAAGGGGTAGCGGGAGAAGAGACCCAGTACTTC,CASSQEGVAGEETQYF
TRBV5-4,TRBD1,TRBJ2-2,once,TGTGCCAGCAGCTTGGAGCAGGGGGCTAAAACCGGGGAGCTGTTTTTT,CASSLEQGAKTGELFF
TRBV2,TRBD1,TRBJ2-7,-,TGTGCCAGCAGCACGGACAGGAGCTCCTACGAGCAGTACTTC,CASSTDRSSYEQYF
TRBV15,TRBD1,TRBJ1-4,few,TGTGCCACCAGCAGGACGGGACAGCGGGATGAAAAACTGTTTTTT,CATSRTGQRDEKLFF
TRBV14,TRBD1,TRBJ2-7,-,TGTGCCAGCAGCCAAGTCAACAGGGGCTACGAGCAGTACTTC,CASSQVNRGYEQYF
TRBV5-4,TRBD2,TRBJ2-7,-,TGTGCCAGCAGCTTAAGTGGGAGGGCCTACGAGCAGTACTTC,CASSLSGRAYEQYF
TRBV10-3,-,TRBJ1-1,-,TGTGCCATCAGGGCTGTAAAAAGCGGAGGGAACACTGAAGCTTTCTTT,CAIRAVKSGGNTEAFF
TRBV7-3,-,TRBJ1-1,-,TGTGCCAGCAGCGCAATGGACGGACTAGAAGCTTTCTTT,CASSAMDGLEAFF
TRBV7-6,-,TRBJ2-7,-,TGTGCCAGCAGCCCCCCCCCTTATCGGGACTCCTACGAGCAGTACTTC,CASSPPPYRDSYEQYF
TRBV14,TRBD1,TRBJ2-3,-,TGTGCCAGCAGGCCACAGGGGGCGATCTCAGATACGCAGTATTTT,CASRPQGAISDTQYF
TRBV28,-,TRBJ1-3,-,TGTGCCAGCAGCCTAAGTGGAAACACCATATATTTT,CASSLSGNTIYF
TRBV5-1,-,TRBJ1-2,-,TGCGCCAGCAGCTTGGATAGGGCAGAGCGGGGCTACACCTTC,CASSLDRAERGYTF
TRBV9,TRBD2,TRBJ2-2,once,TGTGCCAGCAGCCATCGGGGGGAGGGCCGAACCGGGGAGCTGTTTTTT,CASSHRGEGRTGELFF
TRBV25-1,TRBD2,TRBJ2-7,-,TGTGCCAGCATGGCGGGAGAAGCCTACGAGCAGTACTTC,CASMAGEAYEQYF
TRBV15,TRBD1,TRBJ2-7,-,TGTGCCACCAGCAGAGGAAAAGGACAGGGGGGAGGGTACGAGCAGTACTTC,CATSRGKGQGGGYEQYF
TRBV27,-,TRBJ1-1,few,TGTGCCAGCAGAACGATGAGGGGGTCTGAAGCTTTCTTT,CASRTMRGSEAFF
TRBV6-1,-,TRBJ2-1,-,TGTGCCAGCAGTGAACAACCCTACTCCTACAATGAGCAGTTCTTC,CASSEQPYSYNEQFF
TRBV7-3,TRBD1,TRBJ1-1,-,TGTGCCAGCAGCCTTGCCGGGACAGTGAACACTGAAGCTTTCTTT,CASSLAGTVNTEAFF
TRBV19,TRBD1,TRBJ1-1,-,TGTGCCAGTAGCACGAAACAGGGGGTTTGGACTGAAGCTTTCTTT,CASSTKQGVWTEAFF
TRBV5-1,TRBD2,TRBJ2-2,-,TGCGCCAGCAGCTTCGGCGGCGGACTAGCGGGAGGGAGGAACACCGGGGAGCTGTTTTTT,CASSFGGGLAGGRNTGELFF
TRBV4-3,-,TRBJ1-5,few,TGCGCCAGCAGCCCAGACACAACCCAGCCCCAGCATTTT,CASSPDTTQPQHF
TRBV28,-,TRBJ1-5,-,TGTGCCAGCAGTCTCTCCAGGGGCAGGCAATTGGATCAGCCCCAGCATTTT,CASSLSRGRQLDQPQHF
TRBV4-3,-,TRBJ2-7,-,TGCGCCAGCAGCCAAGATCGGGCCTACGAGCAGTACTTC,CASSQDRAYEQYF
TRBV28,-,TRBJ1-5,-,TGTGCCAGCAGTTTTGGCCCGTCCAATCAGCCCCAGCATTTT,CASSFGPSNQPQHF
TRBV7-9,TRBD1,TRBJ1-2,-,TGTGCCAGCAGCCCGGGACAGCTCCTCTATGGCTACACCTTC,CASSPGQLLYGYTF
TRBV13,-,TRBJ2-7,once,TGTGCCAGCAGCGCAGGGGGGACGGTATCCTACGAGCAGTACTTC,CASSAGGTVSYEQYF
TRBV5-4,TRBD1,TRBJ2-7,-,TGTGCCAGCAGCCGGGACAGGGGGTCCTACGAGCAGTACTTC,CASSRDRGSYEQYF
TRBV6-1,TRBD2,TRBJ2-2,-,TGTGCCAGCAGTGGAGGACTAGCGGGAGTTAAACCCGGGGAGCTGTTTTTT,CASSGGLAGVKPGELFF
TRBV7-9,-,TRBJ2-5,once,TGTGCCAGCAGCTTATATATCGGGAGTGGGGGGGAGACCCAGTACTTC,CASSLYIGSGGETQYF
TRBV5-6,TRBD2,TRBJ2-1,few,TGTGCCAGCAGCTTGGGGAGGACTAGCGGGAGGCCCTACAATGAGCAGTTCTTC,CASSLGRTSGRPYNEQFF